The rows below give T cell receptor beta chains drawn from one sample of a study of T cells after yellow fever vaccination. One entry per CDR3 protein, called by TCRdb with MiXCR from the 5' RACE reads. The sample records 55,000 to 70,000 distinct CDR3 sequences, about 6% being singletons. This sample comprised CD8+ T cells sorted from PBMCs, obtained about 41 days after the first yellow fever vaccination. The receptors originated from a man aged 18 to 30 who received the YFV17D yellow fever vaccine. Both conserved end residues are part of each CDR3. Each record gives: V gene, clone size, J gene, CDR3 protein. Not all rows give a size; the values are once, few, many and, for expanded clones, a class.

TRBV12-3/TRBV12-4	many	TRBJ2-1	CASSLAASGSSEQFF
TRBV6-6	.	TRBJ2-1	CASSYEGYNEQFF
TRBV25-1	.	TRBJ1-6	CASSVGVGSPLHF
TRBV12-3/TRBV12-4	many	TRBJ2-5	CASSLWGTFEETQYF
TRBV19	.	TRBJ2-3	CASAGGGTDTQYF
TRBV25-1	.	TRBJ2-3	CASSERLMGGTQYF
TRBV29-1	few	TRBJ1-2	CSVAKEGGYTF
TRBV6-5	many	TRBJ2-3	CASSYIGGVSDTQYF
TRBV5-1	many	TRBJ2-1	CASSLETPWDEQFF
TRBV10-3	many	TRBJ2-2	CAISDKDTGELFF
TRBV7-9	many	TRBJ1-5	CASSFGGDWQPQHF
TRBV14	many	TRBJ1-2	CASSQGNTGYGYTF
TRBV7-6	.	TRBJ2-2	CASSLVPGTGELFF
TRBV29-1	many	TRBJ2-5	CSGGGTQETQYF
TRBV30	few	TRBJ1-6	CAWSRVGSPLHF
TRBV3-1	many	TRBJ1-4	CASSQYASGPGELNEKLFF
TRBV6-5	many	TRBJ2-3	CASSYGTGGDTQYF
TRBV9	many	TRBJ2-5	CASSVAASPETQYF
TRBV7-9	few	TRBJ1-4	CASSLVGTGAEGEKLFF
TRBV12-3/TRBV12-4	many	TRBJ2-7	CASSLQDNVYEQYF
TRBV3-1	.	TRBJ2-1	CASSQRGDRRDNEQFF
TRBV27	.	TRBJ1-2	CASSLGAAYGYTF
TRBV11-2	many	TRBJ1-4	CASSLTSPGTGGDEKLFF
TRBV29-1	many	TRBJ2-4	CSGRLRTENIQYF
TRBV20-1	many	TRBJ2-3	CSARDSAWRRGGTDTQYF
TRBV5-1	many	TRBJ2-3	CASSLLRDTQYF
TRBV27	many	TRBJ1-4	CASRDRNEKLFF
TRBV20-1	many	TRBJ2-5	CSARETGGEHSETQYF
TRBV5-5	.	TRBJ1-1	CASSTEGLPNTEAFF
TRBV7-9	many	TRBJ2-3	CASSLGRLTSTDTQYF
TRBV7-2	many	TRBJ2-7	CASSSYRGNEQYF
TRBV13	.	TRBJ2-3	CASSWPSASGGTDTQYF
TRBV20-1	many	TRBJ1-5	CSARGGVSMGDSNQPQHF
TRBV28	many	TRBJ2-7	CASISRPRQGSYEQYF
TRBV4-1	many	TRBJ2-2	CASSYPLATGELFF
TRBV5-4	.	TRBJ2-3	CASSFGTNADTQYF
TRBV10-3	many	TRBJ2-1	CAISEIRQGAYNEQFF
TRBV5-1	many	TRBJ2-1	CASSWGGSEQFF
TRBV20-1	many	TRBJ1-1	CSARDYGGNTEAFF
TRBV4-3	.	TRBJ2-1	CASSHGTYRNEQFF
TRBV27	few	TRBJ2-1	CASSFLDSFSYNEQFF
TRBV30	few	TRBJ2-2	CAWGHMRTGELFF
TRBV12-3/TRBV12-4	few	TRBJ2-3	CASSSFDTQYF
TRBV5-1	many	TRBJ1-2	CASSPRDRASTDYGYTF
TRBV6-5	few	TRBJ2-5	CASSNWAGNQETQYF
TRBV7-2	many	TRBJ2-2	CASSHYRPRRGGELFF
TRBV5-1	.	TRBJ2-4	CASSPGPIGGRGGNIQYF
TRBV24-1	.	TRBJ2-4	CATSGGPSKNIQYF
TRBV12-3/TRBV12-4	few	TRBJ1-6	CASSSSGLGNSPLHF
TRBV4-1	.	TRBJ2-1	CASSQVSGGVRFF
TRBV7-2	many	TRBJ2-3	CASSSKRGGTDTQYF
TRBV20-1	once	.	CSANSGGLREQYF
TRBV9	many	TRBJ1-3	CASSAEGASGNTIYF
TRBV5-1	many	TRBJ2-1	CASSFRTAYNEQFF
TRBV12-3/TRBV12-4	many	TRBJ2-2	CASSQGHRHGELFF